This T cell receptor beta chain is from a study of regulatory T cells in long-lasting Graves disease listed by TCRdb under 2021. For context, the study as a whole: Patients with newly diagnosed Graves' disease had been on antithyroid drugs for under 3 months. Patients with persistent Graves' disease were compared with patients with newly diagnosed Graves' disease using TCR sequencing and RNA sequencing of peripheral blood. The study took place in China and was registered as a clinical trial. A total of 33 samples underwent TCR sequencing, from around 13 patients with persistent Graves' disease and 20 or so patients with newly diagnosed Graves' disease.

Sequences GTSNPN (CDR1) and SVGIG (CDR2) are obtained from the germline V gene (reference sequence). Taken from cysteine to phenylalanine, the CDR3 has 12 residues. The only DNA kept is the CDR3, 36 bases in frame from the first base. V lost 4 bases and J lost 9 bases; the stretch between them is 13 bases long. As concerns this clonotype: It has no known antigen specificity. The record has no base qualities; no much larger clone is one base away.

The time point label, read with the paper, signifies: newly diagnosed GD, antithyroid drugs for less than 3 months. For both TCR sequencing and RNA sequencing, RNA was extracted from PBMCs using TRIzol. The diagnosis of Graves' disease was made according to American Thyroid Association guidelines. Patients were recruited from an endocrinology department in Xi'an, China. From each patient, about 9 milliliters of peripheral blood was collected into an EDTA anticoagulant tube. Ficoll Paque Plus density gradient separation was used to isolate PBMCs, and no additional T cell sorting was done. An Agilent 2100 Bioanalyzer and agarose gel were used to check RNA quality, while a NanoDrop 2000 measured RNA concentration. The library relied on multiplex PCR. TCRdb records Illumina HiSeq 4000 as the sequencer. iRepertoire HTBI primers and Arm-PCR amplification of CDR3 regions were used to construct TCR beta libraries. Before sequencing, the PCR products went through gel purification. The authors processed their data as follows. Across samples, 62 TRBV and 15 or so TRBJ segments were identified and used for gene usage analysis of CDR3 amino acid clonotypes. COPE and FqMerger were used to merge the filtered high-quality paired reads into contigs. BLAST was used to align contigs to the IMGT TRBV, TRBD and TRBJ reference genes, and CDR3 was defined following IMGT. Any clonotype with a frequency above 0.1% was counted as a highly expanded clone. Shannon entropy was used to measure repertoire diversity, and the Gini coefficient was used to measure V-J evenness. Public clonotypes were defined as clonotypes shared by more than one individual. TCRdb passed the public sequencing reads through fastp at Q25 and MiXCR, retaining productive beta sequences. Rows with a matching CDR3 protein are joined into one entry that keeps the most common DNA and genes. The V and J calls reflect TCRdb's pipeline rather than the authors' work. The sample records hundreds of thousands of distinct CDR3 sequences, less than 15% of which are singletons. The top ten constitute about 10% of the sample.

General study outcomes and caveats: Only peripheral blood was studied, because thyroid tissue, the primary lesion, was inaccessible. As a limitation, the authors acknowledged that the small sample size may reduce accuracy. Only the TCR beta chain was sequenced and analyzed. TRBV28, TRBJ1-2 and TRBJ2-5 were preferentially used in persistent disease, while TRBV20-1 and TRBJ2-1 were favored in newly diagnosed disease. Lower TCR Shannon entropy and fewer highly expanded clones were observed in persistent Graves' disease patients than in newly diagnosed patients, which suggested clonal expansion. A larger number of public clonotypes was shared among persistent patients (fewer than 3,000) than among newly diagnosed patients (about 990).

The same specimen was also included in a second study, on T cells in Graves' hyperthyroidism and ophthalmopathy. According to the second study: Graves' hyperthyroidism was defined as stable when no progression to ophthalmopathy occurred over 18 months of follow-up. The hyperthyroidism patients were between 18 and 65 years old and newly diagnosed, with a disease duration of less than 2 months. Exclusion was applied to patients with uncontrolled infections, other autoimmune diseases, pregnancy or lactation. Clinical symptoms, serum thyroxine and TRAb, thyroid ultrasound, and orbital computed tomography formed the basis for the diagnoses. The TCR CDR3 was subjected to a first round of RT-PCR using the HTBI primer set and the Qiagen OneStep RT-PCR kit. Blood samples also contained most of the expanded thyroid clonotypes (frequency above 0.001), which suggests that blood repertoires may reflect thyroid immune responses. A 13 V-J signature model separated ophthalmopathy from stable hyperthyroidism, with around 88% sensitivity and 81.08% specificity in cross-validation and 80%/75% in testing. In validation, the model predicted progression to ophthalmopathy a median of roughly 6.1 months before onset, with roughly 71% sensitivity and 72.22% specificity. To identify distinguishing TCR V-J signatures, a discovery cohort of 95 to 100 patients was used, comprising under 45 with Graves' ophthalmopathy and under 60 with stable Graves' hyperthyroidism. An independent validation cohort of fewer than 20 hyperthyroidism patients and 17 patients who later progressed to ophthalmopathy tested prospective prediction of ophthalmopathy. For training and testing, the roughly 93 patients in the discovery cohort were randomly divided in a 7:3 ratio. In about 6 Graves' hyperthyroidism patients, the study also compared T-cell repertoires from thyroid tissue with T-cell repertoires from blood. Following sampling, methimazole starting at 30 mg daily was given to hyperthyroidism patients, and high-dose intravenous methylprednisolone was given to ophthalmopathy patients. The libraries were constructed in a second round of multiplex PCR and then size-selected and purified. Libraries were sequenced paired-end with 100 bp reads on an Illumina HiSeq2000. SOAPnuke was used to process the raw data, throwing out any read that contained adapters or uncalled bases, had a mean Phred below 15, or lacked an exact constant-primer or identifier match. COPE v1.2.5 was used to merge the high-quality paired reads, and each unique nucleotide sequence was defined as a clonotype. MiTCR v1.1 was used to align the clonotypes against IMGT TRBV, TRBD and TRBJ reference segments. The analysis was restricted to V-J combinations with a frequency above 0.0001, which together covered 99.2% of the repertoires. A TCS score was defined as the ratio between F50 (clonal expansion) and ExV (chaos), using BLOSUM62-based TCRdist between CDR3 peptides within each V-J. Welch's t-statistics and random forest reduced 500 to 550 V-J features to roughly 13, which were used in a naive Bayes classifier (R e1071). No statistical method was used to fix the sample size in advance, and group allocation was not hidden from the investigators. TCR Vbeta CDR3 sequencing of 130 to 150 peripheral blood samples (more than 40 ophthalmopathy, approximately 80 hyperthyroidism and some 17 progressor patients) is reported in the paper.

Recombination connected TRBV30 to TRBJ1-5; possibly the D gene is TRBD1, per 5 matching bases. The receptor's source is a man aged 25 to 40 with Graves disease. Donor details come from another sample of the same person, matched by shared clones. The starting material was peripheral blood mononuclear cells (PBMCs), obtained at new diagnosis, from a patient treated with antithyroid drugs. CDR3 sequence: CAWIGPRGPQHF. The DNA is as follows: TGTGCCTGGATCGGGCCGAGGGGGCCCCAGCATTTT. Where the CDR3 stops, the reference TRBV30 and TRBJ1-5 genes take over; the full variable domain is SQTIHQWPATLVQPVGSPLSLECTVEGTSNPNLYWYRQAAGRGLQLLFYSVGIGQISSEVPQNLSASRPQDRQFILSSKKLLLSDSGFYLCAWIGPRGPQHFGDGTRLSIL.